A single sample is the source of the 3 T cell receptor beta chains below, sequenced in a study of T cell repertoires in cytomegalovirus infection. TCRdb re-called the reads with MiXCR, one entry per CDR3 protein. The sample contains 200,000 to 250,000 distinct CDR3 sequences, over 9% of which appear only once. The sequenced material came from PBMCs. The source is a human donor in good health (CMV status not recorded). Some clones in this sample may be carry-over from other donors' samples.

In its sample, this clonotype was seen many times. The V call is TRBV5-1, the J call TRBJ2-1, with D possibly being TRBD2 (6 bases). Germline values: CDR1 SGHRS, CDR2 YFSETQ. Trimming took 4 bases from V and 5 from J, leaving 16 bases between them. The CDR3 spans 15 residues. The CDR3 DNA follows: TGCGCCAGCAGCCGGAGGGCCTCGGTGGACAATGAGCAGTTCTTC. Protein: CASSRRASVDNEQFF.

This clonotype showed up many times. The chain has TRBV7-2 and TRBJ1-5, with D tentatively TRBD1 (5 bases). Trimming shortened V by 4 bases and J by 9 bases, and 16 bases separated the two germline ends. Germline loops: CDR1 SGHTA, CDR2 FQGNSA. This CDR3 has 14 residues. CDR3 in amino acids: CASSSRGGGGPQHF. The CDR3, as DNA: TGTGCCAGCAGCTCTCGGGGGGGTGGTGGGCCCCAGCATTTT.

A few counts support this clonotype. The chain couples TRBV7-7 to TRBJ2-7, with D uncertain. CDR1 is SSHAT, CDR2 FNYEAQ, per germline (reference sequence). The V end was cut by 6 bases, the J end by 5 bases, with 14 bases between. The CDR3 consists of 13 residues. The CDR3 DNA follows: TGTGCCAGCAGTTCCGGGTCATCAGACGAGCAGTACTTC. This translates into CASSSGSSDEQYF.